Listed below are T cell receptor beta chains from one sample, sequenced in a study of blood T cell repertoires in COVID-19. The table came from immunoSEQ multiplex PCR; TCRdb's copy has only in-frame clones and leaves some out. The table has 100,000 to 150,000 clones, more than 75% seen once. Material: peripheral blood. The receptors originated from a human donor in a cohort sampled during active COVID-19. CDR3s include the opening cysteine and the closing phenylalanine or tryptophan. The D gene is left open where the match is weak. Only some rows state a clone size, as once, few, many or a class for expanded clones.

D	V	J	size	DNA	CDR3
TRBD1	TRBV6-5	TRBJ1-2	few	TGTGCCAGCAGTTACTCAAGGACAGGGGGAAACTATGGCTACACCTTC	CASSYSRTGGNYGYTF
.	TRBV5-5	TRBJ1-6	.	TGTGCCAGCAGCTTGGAAGGGGAAGGGTCACCCCTCCACTTT	CASSLEGEGSPLHF
TRBD1	TRBV10-3	TRBJ1-1	.	TGTGCCATCAGTGACGGGACAGGGCAGAACACTGAAGCTTTCTTT	CAISDGTGQNTEAFF
.	TRBV5-1	TRBJ1-1	once	TGCGCCAGCAGCTCCTCAGGAGGGGGGGCCACTGAAGCTTTCTTT	CASSSSGGGATEAFF
TRBD2	TRBV11-2	TRBJ2-2	once	TGTGCCAGCAGCTTAGTTCGGCCGGGGGGGCCCCGGGAGCTGTTTTTT	CASSLVRPGGPRELFF
TRBD2	TRBV29-1	TRBJ2-7	.	TGCAGCGCAAGGGGGACTAGCGGGACGAGCTCCTACGAGCAGTACTTC	CSARGTSGTSSYEQYF
.	TRBV12-3/TRBV12-4	TRBJ2-3	.	TGTGCCAGCAGTTTTAGTGAAGCCGATACGCAGTATTTT	CASSFSEADTQYF
.	TRBV11-2	TRBJ2-3	.	TGTGCCAGCAGCTTAGGCCCAGGGGTAGGGGATACGCAGTATTTT	CASSLGPGVGDTQYF
.	TRBV6-5	TRBJ2-1	.	TGTGCCACCCGGGAGTCCGCCTACAATGAGCAGTTCTTC	CATRESAYNEQFF
.	TRBV11-3	TRBJ2-7	.	TGTGCCAGCAGCTTAGATGACGGGGTCGAGCAGTACTTC	CASSLDDGVEQYF
.	TRBV6-6	TRBJ2-7	once	TGTGCCAGCAGTTCGAAGACTAGTTTCTCCTACGAGCAGTACTTC	CASSSKTSFSYEQYF
.	TRBV6-2/TRBV6-3	TRBJ2-7	.	TGTGCCAGCAGTCCGGCCGGGAGCCAAGCCTGGCAGTACTTC	CASSPAGSQAWQYF
TRBD2	TRBV3-1/TRBV3-2	TRBJ2-5	.	TGTGCCAGCGACGCTAGCGGGAGACCGGGGGAGACCCAGTACTTC	CASDASGRPGETQYF
.	TRBV13	TRBJ2-7	.	TGTGCCAGCCGTGCAGGGTTTAACGAGCAGTACTTC	CASRAGFNEQYF
TRBD2	TRBV6-6	TRBJ2-3	.	TGCGCCAGCAGTTTGGCGGGGGGGCTAGCAGATACGCAGTATTTT	CASSLAGGLADTQYF
TRBD1	TRBV5-6	TRBJ1-2	many	TGTGCCAGCAGCCCTGGACAGGGCACTAACTATGGCTACACCTTC	CASSPGQGTNYGYTF
.	TRBV15	TRBJ2-2	.	TGTGCCACCAGCAGAGTCCATGAGGACACCGGGGAGCTGTTTTTT	CATSRVHEDTGELFF
.	TRBV27	TRBJ1-1	.	TGTGCCAGCAGAATTGGGGACAATTTGGGCACTGAAGCTTTCTTT	CASRIGDNLGTEAFF
.	TRBV9	TRBJ2-1	.	TGTGCCAGCAGCCCCCGACTAGTTACTGAGCAGTTCTTC	CASSPRLVTEQFF
TRBD1	TRBV3-1/TRBV3-2	TRBJ2-5	.	TGTGCCAGCAGCCCTCTAGGGACAGGGAAGGAGACCCAGTACTTC	CASSPLGTGKETQYF
.	TRBV14	TRBJ1-2	.	TGTGCCAGCAGCCAAGGGGCGTTCGGCTACACCTTC	CASSQGAFGYTF
TRBD1	TRBV10-2	TRBJ1-2	.	TGCGCCAGCAGCAGTCGGATCGACAGGGCCTTCTATGGCTACACCTTC	CASSSRIDRAFYGYTF
TRBD1	TRBV5-1	TRBJ1-1	.	TGCGCCAGCAGCCCCGGACAGGGTGGCCGTCGGACTGAAGCTTTCTTT	CASSPGQGGRRTEAFF
TRBD2	TRBV29-1	TRBJ2-3	.	TGCAGCGTTCGGACTAGCGGGAGGCCAGATACGCAGTATTTT	CSVRTSGRPDTQYF
.	TRBV28	TRBJ1-5	.	TGTGCCAGCAGCCTTAACAGGGTTAGCAATCAGCCCCAGCATTTT	CASSLNRVSNQPQHF
TRBD2	TRBV7-8	TRBJ2-3	once	TGTGCCAGCAGCTCGCGGGGGGGCAGGGGCACAGATACGCAGTATTTT	CASSSRGGRGTDTQYF
.	TRBV6-5	TRBJ2-2	.	TGTGCCAGCAGGTCGCAGGGTTCGGCCGGGGAGCTGTTTTTT	CASRSQGSAGELFF
.	TRBV9	TRBJ1-2	once	TGTGCCAGCAGCGTTATGCGCCCCATGGATGGCTACACCTTC	CASSVMRPMDGYTF
.	TRBV18	TRBJ2-7	.	TGTGCCAGCTCCCCCGTGGTAAGAGATACCTACGAGCAGTACTTC	CASSPVVRDTYEQYF
.	TRBV6-5	TRBJ2-7	.	TGTGCCAGCAGTTCACCGGGAAACTACGAGCAGTACTTC	CASSSPGNYEQYF
TRBD2	TRBV28	TRBJ2-3	.	TGTGCCAGCAGTTCGACTAGCGGGAGGGCCGGAGCAGATACGCAGTATTTT	CASSSTSGRAGADTQYF
TRBD1	TRBV6-2/TRBV6-3	TRBJ2-7	.	TGTGCCAGCAGTTACTTAGGACAGGGGCCTTCCTACGAGCAGTACTTC	CASSYLGQGPSYEQYF
TRBD2	TRBV3-1/TRBV3-2	TRBJ2-3	few	TGTGCCAGCAGCCCCAGACTAGCGGGAGGGAGGCGGACAGATACGCAGTATTTT	CASSPRLAGGRRTDTQYF
.	TRBV24-1	TRBJ1-5	.	TGTGCCTCGCAGGGCTTCAATCAGCCCCAGCATTTT	CASQGFNQPQHF
.	TRBV15	TRBJ2-2	.	TGTGCCACCAGCAGAGATGCGGTAGGGGAGCTGTTTTTT	CATSRDAVGELFF
.	TRBV20-1	TRBJ2-5	.	TGCAGTGCTAGTCTTAGGCGGGCGGCCCAAGAGACCCAGTACTTC	CSASLRRAAQETQYF